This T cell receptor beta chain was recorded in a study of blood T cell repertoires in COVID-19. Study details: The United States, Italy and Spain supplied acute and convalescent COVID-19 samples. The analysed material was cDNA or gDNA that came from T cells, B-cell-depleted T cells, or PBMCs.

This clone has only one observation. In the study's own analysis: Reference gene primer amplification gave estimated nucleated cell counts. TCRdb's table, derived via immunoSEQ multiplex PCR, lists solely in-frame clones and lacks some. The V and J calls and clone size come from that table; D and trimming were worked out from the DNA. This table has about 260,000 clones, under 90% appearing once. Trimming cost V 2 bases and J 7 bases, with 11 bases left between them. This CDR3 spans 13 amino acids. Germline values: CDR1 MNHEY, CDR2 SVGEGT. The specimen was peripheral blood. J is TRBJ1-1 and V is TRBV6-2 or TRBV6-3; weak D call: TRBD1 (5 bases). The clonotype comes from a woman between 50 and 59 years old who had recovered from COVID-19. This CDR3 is CASSYGVRGEAFF. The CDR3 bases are TGTGCCAGCAGTTACGGAGTTAGGGGTGAAGCTTTCTTT.